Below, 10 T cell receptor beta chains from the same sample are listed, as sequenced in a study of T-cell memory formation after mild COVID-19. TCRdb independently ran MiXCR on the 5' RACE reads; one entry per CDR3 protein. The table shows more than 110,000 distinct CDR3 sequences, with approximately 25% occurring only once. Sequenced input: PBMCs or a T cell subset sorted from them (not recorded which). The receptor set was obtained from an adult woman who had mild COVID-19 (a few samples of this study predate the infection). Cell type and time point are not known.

The CDR3 DNA sequence: TGTGCCAGCAGTTTCGGACTAGCGGGCTACGAGCAGTACTTC. This encodes CASSFGLAGYEQYF. This rearrangement joins TRBV27 to TRBJ2-7, with 11 bases fitting TRBD2. Germline V gives CDR1 MNHEY, CDR2 SMNVEV (reference sequence). The CDR3 totals 14 residues. J lost 3 bases, V lost 3 bases, and 1 base had no gene match.

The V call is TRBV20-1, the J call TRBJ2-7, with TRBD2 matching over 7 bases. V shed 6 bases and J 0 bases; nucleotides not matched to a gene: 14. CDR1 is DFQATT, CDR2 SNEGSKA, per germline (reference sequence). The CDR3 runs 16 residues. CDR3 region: CSASEASAGTSYEQYF. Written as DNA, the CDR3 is TGCAGTGCCTCCGAGGCCTCAGCGGGAACCTCCTACGAGCAGTACTTC.

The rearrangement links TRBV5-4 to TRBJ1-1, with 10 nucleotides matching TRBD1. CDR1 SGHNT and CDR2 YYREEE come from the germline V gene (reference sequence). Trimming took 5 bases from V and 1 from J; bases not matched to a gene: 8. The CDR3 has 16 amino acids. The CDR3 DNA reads TGTGCCAGCAGTCCGGGACAGGGGCGTAAGAACACTGAAGCTTTCTTT. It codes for CASSPGQGRKNTEAFF.

CDR3 residues: CASRGGGAETQYF. The CDR3 DNA follows: TGTGCCAGCAGAGGAGGGGGCGCAGAGACCCAGTACTTC. The chain is built from TRBV6-5 and TRBJ2-5, with D possibly TRBD1 on 7 matching bases. Looked up from germline, CDR1 is MNHEY and CDR2 is SVGAGI. V was shortened by 6 bases and J by 4 bases, with 12 bases between the two germline ends. This CDR3 spans 13 amino acids.

CDR3 DNA: TGTGCCAGCAGCTTGGACGGGGACGGACGACCCTACGAGCAGTACTTC. Encoded protein: CASSLDGDGRPYEQYF. The chain carries TRBV9 and TRBJ2-7; possibly TRBD1 or TRBD2 for D (5 bases each). The CDR3 sequence is 16 residues long. Trimming left V 4 bases short and J 2 bases short, with 19 bases between. The germline CDR1 and CDR2 sequences are SGDLS and YYNGEE.

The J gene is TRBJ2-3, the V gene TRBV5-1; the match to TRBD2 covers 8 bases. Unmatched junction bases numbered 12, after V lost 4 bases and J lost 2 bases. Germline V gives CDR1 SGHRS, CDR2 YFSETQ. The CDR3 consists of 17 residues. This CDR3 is CASSRPREREITDTQYF. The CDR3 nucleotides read TGCGCCAGCAGCCGCCCGAGGGAGCGGGAGATCACAGATACGCAGTATTTT.

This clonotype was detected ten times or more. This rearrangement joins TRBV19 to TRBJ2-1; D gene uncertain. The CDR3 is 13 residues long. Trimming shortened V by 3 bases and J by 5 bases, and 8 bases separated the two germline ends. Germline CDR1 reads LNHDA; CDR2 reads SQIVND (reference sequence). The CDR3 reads CASSIIDDNEQFF. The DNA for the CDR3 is TGTGCCAGTAGTATCATCGACGACAATGAGCAGTTCTTC.

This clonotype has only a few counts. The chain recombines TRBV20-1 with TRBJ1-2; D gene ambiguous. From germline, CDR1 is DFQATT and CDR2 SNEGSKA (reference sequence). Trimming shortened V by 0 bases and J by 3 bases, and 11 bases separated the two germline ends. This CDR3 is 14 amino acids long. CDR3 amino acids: CSARDLGNHYGYTF. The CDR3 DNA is TGCAGTGCTAGAGATCTCGGCAACCACTATGGCTACACCTTC.

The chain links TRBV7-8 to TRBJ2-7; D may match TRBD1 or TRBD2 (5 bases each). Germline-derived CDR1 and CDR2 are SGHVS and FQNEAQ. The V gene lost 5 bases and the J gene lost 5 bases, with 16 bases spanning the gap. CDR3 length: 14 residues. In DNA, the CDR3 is TGTGCCAGCAGCATCCGGGACGAATACGACGAGCAGTACTTC. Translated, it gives CASSIRDEYDEQYF.

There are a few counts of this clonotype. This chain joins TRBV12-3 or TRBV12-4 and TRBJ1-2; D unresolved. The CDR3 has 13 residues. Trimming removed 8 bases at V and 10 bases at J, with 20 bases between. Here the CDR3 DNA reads TGTGCCAGCGGCTGGTGGTCGGGAAGGGACTACACCTTC. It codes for CASGWWSGRDYTF.